This entry describes one T cell receptor (beta chain). Antigen unknown. Every PCR got spiked synthetic TCR analog templates. Assay used: immunoSEQ multiplex PCR; TCRdb lists only in-frame clones, some missing. The sample holds tens of thousands of clones, approximately 90% seen once. This record comes from a study of PD-L1 blockade in urothelial cancer. Looking at the study overall: Patients began atezolizumab, 1,200 mg intravenously every 3 weeks, in 2014. General study results and limits: Tumor-associated blood clones were expanded more by durable-benefit patients at 3 weeks.

Patients had urothelial carcinoma that was locally advanced or metastatic. The germline V gene has CDR1 ENHRY and CDR2 SYGVKD. The CDR3 runs to 12 residues. The V and J ends lost 5 bases and 8 bases, in that order; junction bases with no gene match: 5. The clonotype was recovered from a man between 65 and 85 years old with urothelial cancer. Material: PBMCs, obtained around atezolizumab (anti-PD-L1) treatment. The chain combines TRBV10-3 with TRBJ1-1, with 7 bases lining up with TRBD1. This CDR3 is CAISIGGVEAFF. As DNA, the CDR3 is TGTGCCATCAGTATAGGGGGCGTCGAAGCTTTCTTT.